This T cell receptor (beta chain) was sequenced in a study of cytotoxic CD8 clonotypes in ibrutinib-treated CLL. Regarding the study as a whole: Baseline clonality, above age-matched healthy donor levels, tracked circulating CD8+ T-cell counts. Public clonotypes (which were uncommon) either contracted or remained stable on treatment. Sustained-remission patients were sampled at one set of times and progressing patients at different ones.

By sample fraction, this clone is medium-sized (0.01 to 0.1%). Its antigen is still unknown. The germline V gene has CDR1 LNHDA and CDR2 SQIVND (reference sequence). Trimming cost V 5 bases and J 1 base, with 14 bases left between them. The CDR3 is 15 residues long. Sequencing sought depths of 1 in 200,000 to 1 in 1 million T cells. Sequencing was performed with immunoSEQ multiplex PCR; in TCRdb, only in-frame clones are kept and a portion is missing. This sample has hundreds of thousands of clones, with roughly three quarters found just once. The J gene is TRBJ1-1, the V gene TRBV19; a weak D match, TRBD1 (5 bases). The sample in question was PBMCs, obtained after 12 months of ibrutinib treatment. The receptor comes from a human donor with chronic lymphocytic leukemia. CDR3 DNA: TGTGCCAGTAGTGAAACGGACACAACGAACACTGAAGCTTTCTTT. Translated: CASSETDTTNTEAFF.